The 28 T cell receptor beta chains given below trace back to one sample, sequenced in a study of cytomegalovirus exposure and HLA in healthy donors. The PCR employed 60 Vbeta primers together with 13 Jbeta primers. Clones were read by immunoSEQ multiplex PCR, and TCRdb kept only the in-frame ones, dropping some. The top ten hold over 6.5% of the sample, which has 35,000 to 45,000 clones, nearly 70% seen once. Sequencing used PBMCs. The receptors come from a man in his thirties or forties in good health and CMV-seronegative.

The chain combines TRBV29-1 with TRBJ2-3, with D unclear. CDR1 and CDR2 (germline): SQVTM, ANQGSEA. This CDR3 comprises 12 residues. V lost 8 bases, J lost 2 bases, and 11 bases lay in between. The CDR3 DNA follows: TGCAGCCTCTCTAGACTCACAGATACGCAGTATTTT. It encodes CSLSRLTDTQYF.

This rearrangement joins TRBV15 to TRBJ1-4; 8 bases align to TRBD1. Germline CDR1 is LNHNV and CDR2 is YYDKDF (reference sequence). This CDR3 region has 15 residues. After removal of 5 bases from V and 7 bases from J, the junction contained 9 bases not matched to a gene. CDR3 residues: CATSLPRGRGEKLFF. The CDR3 nucleotides are TGTGCCACCAGCCTCCCCAGGGGGCGAGGTGAAAAACTGTTTTTT. The complete variable domain, with remaining parts taken from reference TRBV15 and TRBJ1-4, reads DAMVIQNPRYQVTQFGKPVTLSCSQTLNHNVMYWYQQKSSQAPKLLFHYYDKDFNNEADTPDNFQSRRPNTSFCFLDIRSPGLGDTAMYLCATSLPRGRGEKLFFGSGTQLSVL.

This chain links TRBV2 with TRBJ1-6; perhaps TRBD1 as D (5 bases). Trimming shortened V by 4 bases and J by 5 bases, and 15 bases separated the two germline ends. CDR1 is SNHLY, CDR2 FYNNEI, per germline. There are 16 residues in the CDR3. CDR3 residues: CASSGQGTRDNSPLHF. In DNA, the CDR3 is TGTGCCAGCAGTGGGCAGGGTACACGGGATAATTCACCCCTCCACTTT.

The J gene is TRBJ2-1, the V gene TRBV7-2, with 13 bases fitting TRBD2. The CDR3 loop spans 15 amino acids. From germline, CDR1 is SGHTA and CDR2 FQGNSA. Trimming at V came to 5 bases and at J to 9 bases, leaving 7 bases not matched to a gene. CDR3 protein: CASSAGLAGRVEQFF. Written as DNA, the CDR3 is TGTGCCAGCAGCGCGGGACTAGCGGGAAGGGTTGAGCAGTTCTTC.

This clone occurred once. This rearrangement joins TRBV7-2 to TRBJ2-7; D is perhaps TRBD2 (5 bases). CDR1 is SGHTA, CDR2 FQGNSA, per germline. This CDR3 is built from 12 residues. The germline V and J ends were trimmed by 5 bases and 0 bases, with 5 bases remaining between them. In nucleotides, the CDR3 is TGTGCCAGCAGCGGGAGCTCCTACGAGCAGTACTTC. Its protein product is CASSGSSYEQYF.

The rearrangement joins TRBV6-5 to TRBJ2-7; D is perhaps TRBD1 (6 bases). The CDR3 runs 13 residues. Germline values: CDR1 MNHEY, CDR2 SVGAGI. The germline V and J ends were trimmed by 5 bases and 1 base, with 9 bases remaining between them. The CDR3 nucleotides are TGTGCCAGCAGTGCACAGGGATCCTACGAGCAGTACTTC. Its translation is CASSAQGSYEQYF.

The chain carries TRBV7-6 and TRBJ2-5; possibly TRBD1 for D (6 bases). The CDR3 runs 13 residues. Germline V gene data show CDR1 as SGHVS and CDR2 as FNYEAQ. Trimming pared 5 bases from V and 9 bases from J, leaving 16 bases between. The CDR3 region has the DNA TGTGCCAGCAGCCCGGAAAGGCAGGGGTCCCAGTACTTC. This encodes CASSPERQGSQYF.

The genes are TRBV5-4 and TRBJ2-3; the match to TRBD2 covers 13 bases. CDR1 and CDR2 from the germline V gene are SGHNT and YYREEE (reference sequence). The CDR3 has 16 amino acids. J gave up 5 bases and V 4 bases, and 7 bases lay outside the gene matches. CDR3 nucleotides: TGTGCCAGCAGCCGGGCCTGGACTAGCGGGGGAGATACGCAGTATTTT. It translates to CASSRAWTSGGDTQYF.

The chain couples TRBV9 to TRBJ1-1; no reliable D call. CDR1 is SGDLS, CDR2 YYNGEE, per germline. CDR3 length: 16 amino acids. Trimming took off 0 bases at V and 3 bases at J, with 15 bases between the two ends. The CDR3 loop reads CASSVVYTIGDTEAFF. In DNA, the CDR3 is TGTGCCAGCAGCGTAGTCTATACCATAGGAGACACTGAAGCTTTCTTT.

The genes are TRBV6-5 and TRBJ1-1, with TRBD1 matching 8 bases. This CDR3 contains 15 residues. Germline lookup yields CDR1 MNHEY and CDR2 SVGAGI. The junction had 11 bases not matched to a gene; V was cut back by 1 base and J by 10 bases. CDR3 amino acids: CASSYLGQGADRAFF. The CDR3 DNA reads as TGTGCCAGCAGTTACTTGGGGCAGGGGGCGGATAGAGCTTTCTTT.

The chain links TRBV14 to TRBJ1-6; D not resolved. CDR1 SGHDN and CDR2 FVKESK come from the germline V gene. This CDR3 is 15 amino acids long. Trimming stripped 0 bases from V and 6 bases from J, with 9 bases between. This CDR3 is CASSQDLRSNSPLHF. The CDR3 DNA follows: TGTGCCAGCAGCCAAGATCTAAGAAGTAATTCACCCCTCCACTTT.

The chain recombines TRBV4-1 with TRBJ1-1; 7 bases line up with TRBD1. V was clipped by 4 bases and J by 10 bases; unmatched bases: 9. CDR1 and CDR2 from the germline V gene are MGHRA and YSYEKL. This CDR3 comprises 13 residues. DNA of the CDR3: TGCGCCAGCAGCCCCCCGCGGGACAGAGGAGCTTTCTTT. This codes for CASSPPRDRGAFF.

The chain joins TRBV10-1 to TRBJ2-5; possibly TRBD1 for D (5 bases). The V end was cut by 3 bases, the J end by 7 bases, with 15 bases between. CDR3 length: 14 amino acids. Germline V gene data show CDR1 as WNHNN and CDR2 as SYGVQD (reference sequence). The CDR3 reads CASSENIGVRTQYF. The CDR3 bases are TGCGCCAGCAGTGAAAATATAGGGGTGAGGACCCAGTACTTC.

The sample holds a few counts of this clone. DNA of the CDR3: TGTGCCAGCAGAGCGACAGGGGATAATGAAAAACTGTTTTTT. Protein product: CASRATGDNEKLFF. The chain is built from TRBV6-1 and TRBJ1-4, with TRBD1 matching over 8 bases. The CDR3 runs 14 residues. Trimming took 6 bases from V and 4 from J; bases not matched to a gene: 4. In germline, CDR1 is MNHNS, CDR2 SASEGT.

This sequence joins TRBV5-1 and TRBJ1-1; D is undetermined. With 1 base removed from V and 1 base from J, the gap between germline ends came to 8 bases. CDR3 size: 14 residues. Germline V lookup: CDR1 SGHRS, CDR2 YFSETQ. The CDR3 spells CASSLNAENTEAFF. DNA of the CDR3: TGCGCCAGCAGCTTGAACGCAGAGAACACTGAAGCTTTCTTT. The complete variable domain, with remaining parts taken from reference TRBV5-1 and TRBJ1-1, reads KAGVTQTPRYLIKTRGQQVTLSCSPISGHRSVSWYQQTPGQGLQFLFEYFSETQRNKGNFPGRFSGRQFSNSRSEMNVSTLELGDSALYLCASSLNAENTEAFFGQGTRLTVV.

The rearrangement joins TRBV27 to TRBJ1-5; TRBD1 agrees at 7 bases. CDR3 size: 14 residues. From germline, CDR1 is MNHEY and CDR2 SMNVEV (reference sequence). The trim removed 2 bases at V and 5 bases at J, leaving 3 bases unmatched. The CDR3 DNA is TGTGCCAGCAGTTTAAGAGGGGGCGATCAGCCCCAGCATTTT. The encoded protein is CASSLRGGDQPQHF.

A single count supports this clone. The chain couples TRBV29-1 to TRBJ1-6; D may be TRBD1 (5 bases). Trimming cost V 6 bases and J 8 bases, with 17 bases left between them. Germline CDR1 is SQVTM and CDR2 is ANQGSEA. CDR3 length: 14 amino acids. The CDR3 DNA is TGCAGCGTGACACTAAGGGGTCTTCATTCACCCCTCCACTTT. This encodes CSVTLRGLHSPLHF.

The chain recombines TRBV11-3 with TRBJ2-1; 9 bases agree with TRBD1. CDR1 SGHNT and CDR2 YENEEA come from the germline V gene. J was trimmed by 9 bases and V by 5 bases; bases with no gene match: 8. This CDR3 has 14 residues. Here the CDR3 DNA reads TGTGCCAGCAGCCTCACGGACAGGGGAGGTGAGCAGTTCTTC. Protein product: CASSLTDRGGEQFF. Full variable domain (outside the CDR3, taken from reference TRBV11-3 and TRBJ2-1): EAGVVQSPRYKIIEKKQPVAFWCNPISGHNTLYWYLQNLGQGPELLIRYENEEAVDDSQLPKDRFSAERLKGVDSTLKIQPAELGDSAVYLCASSLTDRGGEQFFGPGTRLTVL.

This sequence joins TRBV10-1 and TRBJ2-6; possible D gene TRBD1, 5 bases. With 2 bases removed from V and 1 base from J, the gap between germline ends came to 9 bases. The CDR3 is 16 residues long. The germline V gene encodes CDR1 WNHNN and CDR2 SYGVQD (reference sequence). The CDR3 region has the DNA TGCGCCAGCAGTGAGGGACATATGTCTGGGGCCAACGTCCTGACTTTC. Its protein is CASSEGHMSGANVLTF.

This clone came up a few times. V gene TRBV2 combines with J gene TRBJ1-5; possible D gene TRBD1, 5 bases. This CDR3 contains 12 residues. V lost 7 bases and J lost 9, with 13 bases in between. Per the germline V gene, CDR1 is SNHLY and CDR2 is FYNNEI. In DNA, the CDR3 is TGTGCCAGCACCCAGGACACGGGGCCCCAGCATTTT. This encodes CASTQDTGPQHF.

In its sample, this clone was seen a few times. The chain carries TRBV28 and TRBJ2-2; 16 bases align to TRBD2. This CDR3 comprises 17 residues. V dropped 6 bases and J dropped 2; count of bases not matched to a gene: 3. Looked up from germline, CDR1 is MDHEN and CDR2 is SYDVKM. The CDR3 nucleotides are TGTGCCAGCAGGGGACTAGCGGGAGGGGAAAACACCGGGGAGCTGTTTTTT. Residues: CASRGLAGGENTGELFF.

The rearrangement joins TRBV6-5 to TRBJ2-7; perhaps TRBD2 as D (6 bases). The germline V and J ends were trimmed by 5 bases and 9 bases, with 14 bases remaining between them. Germline CDR1 reads MNHEY; CDR2 reads SVGAGI. CDR3 size: 12 residues. The CDR3 spells CASSPLGTWQYF. The CDR3 DNA reads as TGTGCCAGCAGTCCCCTCGGGACTTGGCAGTACTTC.

The chain combines TRBV6-6 with TRBJ1-6; D is unresolved. This CDR3 contains 15 residues. V lost 7 bases and J 6 bases, leaving 16 bases between the germline ends. Germline lookup yields CDR1 MNHNY and CDR2 SVGAGI (reference sequence). CDR3 nucleotides: TGTGCCAGCACCGAGGTGGAGGCTCCTAATTCACCCCTCCACTTT. Translated, it gives CASTEVEAPNSPLHF.

V is TRBV5-8 and J is TRBJ1-2, with D possibly TRBD1 on 6 matching bases. The V end was cut by 7 bases, the J end by 2 bases, with 15 bases between. CDR1 is SGHTS, CDR2 YDEGEE, per germline. This CDR3 has 14 amino acids. For the CDR3, the DNA is TGTGCCAGCGGACACAGGGAAGGAAACTATGGCTACACCTTC. The encoded protein is CASGHREGNYGYTF.

The rearrangement uses TRBV16 and TRBJ2-3, with 10 bases identical to TRBD1. The V and J ends lost 4 bases and 1 base, in that order; junction bases with no gene match: 5. CDR1 KGHSY and CDR2 FQNENV come from the germline V gene. The CDR3 contains 16 residues. The CDR3: CASSLGGTGGTDTQYF. The CDR3, as DNA: TGTGCCAGCAGCCTCGGCGGGACAGGGGGCACAGATACGCAGTATTTT.

This clone was counted a few times. The chain uses TRBV10-1 and TRBJ1-5; D is ambiguous. Trimming stripped 6 bases from V and 7 bases from J, with 13 bases between. Germline V gene sequence: CDR1 WNHNN, CDR2 SYGVQD (reference sequence). This CDR3 has 13 amino acids. This chain's CDR3 is CASSPGLEQPQHF. In DNA form, the CDR3 reads TGCGCCAGCAGCCCCGGACTCGAACAGCCCCAGCATTTT.

This clone was observed a single time. The chain uses TRBV7-2 and TRBJ2-7, with a possible D match to TRBD2 (5 bases). Germline-derived CDR1 and CDR2 are SGHTA and FQGNSA. With 4 bases removed from V and 0 bases from J, the gap between germline ends came to 10 bases. This CDR3 spans 14 amino acids. CDR3 nucleotides: TGTGCCAGCAGCTCGGACTCAGCCTCCTACGAGCAGTACTTC. It specifies CASSSDSASYEQYF.

The rearrangement uses TRBV4-1 and TRBJ1-2, with D unclear. CDR3 length: 15 amino acids. Germline V gene data show CDR1 as MGHRA and CDR2 as YSYEKL. V was cut by 4 bases and J by 4 bases, with 16 bases left in between. CDR3: CASSPLGRRIYGYTF. DNA of the CDR3: TGCGCCAGCAGCCCCCTTGGACGGAGGATCTATGGCTACACCTTC.